One and the same sample provided the 15 T cell receptor beta chains below, sequenced in a study of CD39 and CD103 CD8 tumor-infiltrating T cells. Assay used: immunoSEQ multiplex PCR; TCRdb lists only in-frame clones, some missing. In the table there are 1,500 to 2,000 clones, around 69% of which are singletons. Sequences were obtained from CD39- CD103- CD8+ T cells sorted from the tumor. Subset indicated: CD103-CD39- double-negative CD45RA- CD8 T cells. Receptor source: a human donor with head and neck squamous cell carcinoma.

By share, this clone ranks as large (0.1 to 1%). The chain couples TRBV7-8 to TRBJ2-4, with D tentatively TRBD2 (5 bases). Germline CDR1 is SGHVS and CDR2 is FQNEAQ. This CDR3 spans 17 amino acids. Trimming took 5 bases from V and 0 from J, leaving 17 bases between them. The CDR3 nucleotides read TGTGCCAGCAGCCGGCGGGCAGACTTACTAGCCAAAAACATTCAGTACTTC. Its protein product is CASSRRADLLAKNIQYF.

The rearrangement joins TRBV7-9 to TRBJ1-5; D is possibly TRBD1 (5 bases). The length of the CDR3 is 15 residues. Trimming removed 4 bases from V and 7 bases from J, with 17 bases in between. In germline, CDR1 is SEHNR, CDR2 FQNEAQ (reference sequence). The CDR3 DNA reads TGTGCCAGCAGCTCTATTTCATCAGGGTTCCAGCCCCAGCATTTT. It is translated as CASSSISSGFQPQHF.

The genes are TRBV10-2 and TRBJ2-3; TRBD2 matches 8 bases. The germline V gene encodes CDR1 WSHSY and CDR2 SAAADI. This CDR3 comprises 13 residues. With V trimmed by 6 bases and J by 15 bases, 14 bases remained unmatched. The CDR3 coding sequence is TGCGCCAGCAGAGTGCAACCGGGACTAGATACATATTTT. This encodes CASRVQPGLDTYF.

The genes are TRBV6-1 and TRBJ1-1; 7 bases agree with TRBD1. CDR1 and CDR2 from the germline V gene are MNHNS and SASEGT. V was clipped by 8 bases and J by 0 bases; unmatched bases: 3. This CDR3 is 13 amino acids long. The CDR3 nucleotides are TGTGCCAGCCCGGGACAGATGAACACTGAAGCTTTCTTT. Protein sequence: CASPGQMNTEAFF.

With regard to this clone: The sample carries other DNA sequences with the same CDR3. The chain joins TRBV9 to TRBJ1-1, with D hard to call. Trimming took 3 bases from V and 2 from J, leaving 5 bases between them. Germline CDR1 reads SGDLS; CDR2 reads YYNGEE. This CDR3 is 12 amino acids long. The CDR3 DNA sequence: TGTGCCAGCAGCGGCAGTAACACTGAAGCTTTCTTT. Translated: CASSGSNTEAFF. The whole variable domain, remainder taken from reference TRBV9 and TRBJ1-1, is DSGVTQTPKHLITATGQRVTLRCSPRSGDLSVYWYQQSLDQGLQFLIQYYNGEERAKGNILERFSAQQFPDLHSELNLSSLELGDSALYFCASSGSNTEAFFGQGTRLTVV.

In its sample, this clone was seen a few times. The V and J genes are TRBV27 and TRBJ2-1; 7 bases line up with TRBD2. V trimming: 7 bases; J trimming: 8 bases; junction bases outside the gene matches: 8. There are 13 residues in the CDR3. Germline CDR1 and CDR2: MNHEY and SMNVEV (reference sequence). The CDR3 nucleotides are TGTGCCAGCAATTCCCTAGCGGTACATGAGCAGTTCTTC. It yields the protein CASNSLAVHEQFF.

V and J are TRBV27 and TRBJ2-7, with TRBD1 identical over 8 bases. CDR1 and CDR2 (germline): MNHEY, SMNVEV (reference sequence). The CDR3 runs to 15 residues. V was clipped by 6 bases and J by 6 bases; unmatched bases: 13. As DNA, the CDR3 is TGTGCCAGCAGCCTTTCAAGGCAGGGGGCGGGCGAGCAGTACTTC. This gives the protein CASSLSRQGAGEQYF.

DNA of the CDR3: TGTGCCTGGTACTTGAACACTGAAGCTTTCTTT. This codes for CAWYLNTEAFF. V gene TRBV30 combines with J gene TRBJ1-1; D remains ambiguous. Germline loops: CDR1 GTSNPN, CDR2 SVGIG (reference sequence). CDR3 length equals 11 residues. V dropped 5 bases and J dropped 0 bases, with 4 bases sitting between them.

This rearrangement joins TRBV28 to TRBJ2-1; D ambiguous. This CDR3 has 14 residues. Germline-derived CDR1 and CDR2 are MDHEN and SYDVKM. V gave up 6 bases and J gave up 9 bases, with 18 bases separating them. The CDR3 sequence: CASSRDLAPGEQFF. The DNA of the CDR3 is TGTGCCAGCAGCCGCGACCTGGCGCCCGGTGAGCAGTTCTTC.

CDR3 in DNA: TGTGCCAGCAGCCCGCTTATGGGGGCTGGCTACACCTTC. Amino acids: CASSPLMGAGYTF. The chain couples TRBV11-2 to TRBJ1-2; a possible D gene is TRBD1 (6 bases). The V end lost 5 bases, the J end lost 7 bases, and 14 bases lay between the germline ends. This CDR3 is 13 amino acids long. CDR1 and CDR2 (germline): SGHAT, FQNNGV.

This rearrangement joins TRBV7-8 to TRBJ2-7, with D tentatively TRBD1 or TRBD2 (5 bases each). Germline assignment: CDR1 SGHVS and CDR2 FQNEAQ. The CDR3 is 14 amino acids. V lost 5 bases to trimming and J lost 5 bases, with 16 bases between them. The CDR3 coding sequence is TGTGCCAGCAGCAGTACGGGACCCTATGACGAGCAGTACTTC. Protein sequence: CASSSTGPYDEQYF.

The chain uses TRBV9 and TRBJ1-1, with D unresolved. Germline CDR1 reads SGDLS; CDR2 reads YYNGEE. The V gene lost 1 base and the J gene lost 1 base, with 14 bases spanning the gap. The CDR3 has 16 amino acids. The CDR3 is CASSVISGRTNTEAFF. CDR3 sequence (DNA): TGTGCCAGCAGCGTAATTAGTGGCCGTACGAACACTGAAGCTTTCTTT.

This chain connects TRBV11-2 to TRBJ2-5, with a tentative D call TRBD2 (6 bases). The CDR3 is 15 amino acids. Germline V gene data show CDR1 as SGHAT and CDR2 as FQNNGV. V was trimmed by 5 bases and J by 11 bases, leaving 24 bases between them. The CDR3 spells CASSRRTTALGSQYF. The CDR3, as DNA: TGTGCCAGCAGCCGACGGACTACCGCCCTAGGCTCGCAGTACTTC.

V and J are TRBV19 and TRBJ1-3, with a possible D match to TRBD1 (6 bases). Germline V gives CDR1 LNHDA, CDR2 SQIVND (reference sequence). Trimming left V 3 bases short and J 0 bases short, with 12 bases between. This CDR3 has 16 residues. Here the CDR3 reads CASSMVGARSGNTIYF. CDR3 DNA: TGTGCCAGTAGTATGGTGGGGGCCCGCTCTGGAAACACCATATATTTT.

As DNA, the CDR3 is TGTGCCAGCAGCTTAGCCGTTCGGGTTTTTTATGAGCAGTTCTTC. This sequence encodes CASSLAVRVFYEQFF. J is TRBJ2-1 and V is TRBV7-9; D not resolved. With 0 bases removed from V and 8 bases from J, the gap between germline ends came to 14 bases. This CDR3 has 15 residues. Germline V gene lookup returns CDR1 SEHNR and CDR2 FQNEAQ (reference sequence).